This T cell receptor (beta chain) was observed in a study of cytomegalovirus exposure and HLA in healthy donors. Worth noting for this clone: Antigen: not known.

Study-wide results and limits: For most subjects, TCR beta sequences were reported to predict HLA-A and HLA-B alleles with accuracy. Exclusion as indistinguishable affected some V segments, including TRBV6-2 and TRBV6-3. Judged likely to be a sequencing artifact was a cluster of highly shared sequence variants. Reports indicated that the classifier achieved high specificity and sensitivity in diagnosing cytomegalovirus status.

The CDR3 is 12 residues long. V dropped 10 bases and J dropped 6 bases, with 15 bases sitting between them. CDR1 is LNHDA, CDR2 SQIVND, per germline (reference sequence). Both 60 Vbeta primers and 13 Jbeta primers went into the PCR. The data were produced by immunoSEQ multiplex PCR, yet TCRdb's version contains in-frame clones alone and is incomplete. The data hold about 110,000 clones, with over 65% observed a single time. The specimen was PBMCs. This sequence originates from a man aged 40-55 years in good health and CMV-seropositive. The chain employs TRBV19 and TRBJ1-2; D might be TRBD1 (6 bases). The DNA for the CDR3 is TGTGCCATTTTGACAGGCGTGGATGGCTACACCTTC. This translates into CAILTGVDGYTF.